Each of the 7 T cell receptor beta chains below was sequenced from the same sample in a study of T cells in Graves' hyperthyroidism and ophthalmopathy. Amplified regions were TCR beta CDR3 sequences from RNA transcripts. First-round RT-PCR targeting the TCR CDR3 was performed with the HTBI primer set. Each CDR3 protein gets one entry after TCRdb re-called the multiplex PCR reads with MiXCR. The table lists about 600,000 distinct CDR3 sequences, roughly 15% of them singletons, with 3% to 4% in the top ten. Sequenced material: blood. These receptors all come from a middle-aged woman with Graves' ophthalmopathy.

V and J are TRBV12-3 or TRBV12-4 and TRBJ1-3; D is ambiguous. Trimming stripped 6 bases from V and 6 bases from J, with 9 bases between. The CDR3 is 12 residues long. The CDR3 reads CASSPAANTIYF. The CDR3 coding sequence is TGTGCCAGCAGCCCAGCCGCAAACACCATATATTTT.

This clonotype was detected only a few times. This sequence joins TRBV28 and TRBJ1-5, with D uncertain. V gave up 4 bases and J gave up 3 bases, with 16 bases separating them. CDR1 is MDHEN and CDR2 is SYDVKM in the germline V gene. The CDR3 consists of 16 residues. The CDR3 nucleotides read TGTGCCAGCAGTTCCCAGATTATTCAGACCAATCAGCCCCAGCATTTT. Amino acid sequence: CASSSQIIQTNQPQHF. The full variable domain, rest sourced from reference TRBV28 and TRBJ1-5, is DVKVTQSSRYLVKRTGEKVFLECVQDMDHENMFWYRQDPGLGLRLIYFSYDVKMKEKGDIPEGYSVSREKKERFSLILESASTNQTSMYLCASSSQIIQTNQPQHFGDGTRLSIL.

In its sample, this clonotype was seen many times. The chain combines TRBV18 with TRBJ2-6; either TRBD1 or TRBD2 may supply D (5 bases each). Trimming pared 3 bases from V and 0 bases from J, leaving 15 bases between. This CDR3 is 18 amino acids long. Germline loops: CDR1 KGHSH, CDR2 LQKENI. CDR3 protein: CASSPQGAAGSGANVLTF. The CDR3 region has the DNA TGTGCCAGCTCACCTCAGGGCGCGGCGGGCTCTGGGGCCAACGTCCTGACTTTC. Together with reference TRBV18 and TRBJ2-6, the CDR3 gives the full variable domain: NAGVMQNPRHLVRRRGQEARLRCSPMKGHSHVYWYRQLPEEGLKFMVYLQKENIIDESGMPKERFSAEFPKEGPSILRIQQVVRGDSAAYFCASSPQGAAGSGANVLTFGAGSRLTVL.

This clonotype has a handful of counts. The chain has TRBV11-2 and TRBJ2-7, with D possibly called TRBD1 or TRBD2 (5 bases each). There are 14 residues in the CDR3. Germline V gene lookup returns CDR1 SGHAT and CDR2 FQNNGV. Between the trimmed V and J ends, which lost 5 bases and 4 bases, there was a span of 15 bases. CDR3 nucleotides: TGTGCCAGCAGCCCCCGGGACGCCGGGTACGAGCAGTACTTC. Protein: CASSPRDAGYEQYF.

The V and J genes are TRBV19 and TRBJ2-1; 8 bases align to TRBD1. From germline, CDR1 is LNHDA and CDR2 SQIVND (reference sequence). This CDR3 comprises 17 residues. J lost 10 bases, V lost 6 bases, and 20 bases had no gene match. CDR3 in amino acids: CASRLSVVDRANKEQFF. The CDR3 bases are TGTGCCAGTAGATTGAGTGTCGTGGACAGGGCGAATAAGGAGCAGTTCTTC.

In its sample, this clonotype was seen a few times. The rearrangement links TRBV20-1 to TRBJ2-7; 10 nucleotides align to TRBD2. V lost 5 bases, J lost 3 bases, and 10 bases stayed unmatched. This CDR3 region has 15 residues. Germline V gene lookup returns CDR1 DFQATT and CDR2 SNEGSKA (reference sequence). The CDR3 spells CSARFQREGLYEQYF. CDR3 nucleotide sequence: TGCAGTGCTCGATTTCAGCGGGAGGGCCTCTACGAGCAGTACTTC.

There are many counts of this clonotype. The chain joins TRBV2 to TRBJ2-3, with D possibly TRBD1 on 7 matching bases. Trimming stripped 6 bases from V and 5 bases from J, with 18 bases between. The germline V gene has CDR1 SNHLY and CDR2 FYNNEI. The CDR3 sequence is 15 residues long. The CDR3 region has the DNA TGTGCCAGCAGGTCGTGGCAGGGGGGTGGAGATACGCAGTATTTT. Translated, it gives CASRSWQGGGDTQYF.